This T cell receptor (beta chain) comes out of a study of read filtering for tumor transcriptome and immune sequencing. The overall study: IR-seq gave about 3.5 to 10.27 million TCR reads per sample; RNA-seq gave roughly 80 to 1,300.

Molecular barcoded adaptors covering alpha/delta and beta/gamma chains were used on roughly 400 ng RNA. TCRdb fed the reads into MiXCR, producing one record per CDR3 protein. The sample contains about 130,000 distinct CDR3 sequences, 10% to 15% of which appear only once. Regarding the study as a whole: Even smaller IR-seq throughput identified most shared clonotypes. The CD138-negative fraction was mixed bone marrow immune cells, not pure T cells.

To note about this clonotype: Its antigen remains unknown.

The CDR3 is 14 residues long. Trimming removed 6 bases at V and 2 bases at J, with 13 bases between. CDR1 and CDR2 (germline): MNHEY, SVGAGI. The receptor was isolated from a donor at least 40 years old with multiple myeloma. The V and J genes are TRBV6-5 and TRBJ2-5; perhaps TRBD1 as D (6 bases). The sample taken for sequencing was a population of CD138-negative cells sorted from bone marrow. The CDR3 here is CASRRQVLQETQYF. CDR3 nucleotide sequence: TGTGCCAGCAGACGACAGGTGTTGCAAGAGACCCAGTACTTC.